This T cell receptor beta chain was identified in a study of T cells in Graves' hyperthyroidism and ophthalmopathy. The study, taken as a whole, reports: Blood also showed most of the thyroid clonotypes that were expanded above 0.001.

TCR beta CDR3 sequences were amplified from RNA transcripts. Initially, a first-round RT-PCR of the TCR CDR3 employed the HTBI primer set. In TCRdb, the multiplex PCR reads were re-called with MiXCR into one record per CDR3 protein. Counted here are around 390,000 distinct CDR3 sequences, about 15% occurring once; the ten biggest clones make up roughly a fifth. Fresh 10 ml peripheral blood yielded PBMCs. In this sample, this clonotype turned up many times. Its antigen remains unidentified. V was clipped by 4 bases and J by 6 bases, with 10 bases between them. The CDR3 sequence is 12 residues long. The chain uses TRBV12-3 or TRBV12-4 and TRBJ2-7, with D uncertain. The source is a woman in her thirties with Graves' ophthalmopathy. The sample was blood. The CDR3 nucleotides are TGTGCCAGCAGTTCAGCTGGTTCCGAGCAGTACTTC. Translation: CASSSAGSEQYF.